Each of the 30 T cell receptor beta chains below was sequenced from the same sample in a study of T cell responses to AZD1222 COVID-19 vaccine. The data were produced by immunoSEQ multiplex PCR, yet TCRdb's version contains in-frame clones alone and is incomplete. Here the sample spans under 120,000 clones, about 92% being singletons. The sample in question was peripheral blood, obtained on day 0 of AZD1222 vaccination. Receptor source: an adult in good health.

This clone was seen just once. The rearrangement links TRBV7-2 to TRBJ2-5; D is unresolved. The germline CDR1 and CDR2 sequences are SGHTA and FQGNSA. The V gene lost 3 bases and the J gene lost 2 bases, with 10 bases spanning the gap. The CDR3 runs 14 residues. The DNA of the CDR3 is TGTGCCAGCAGCTTTAAGAGCCAGCAAGAGACCCAGTACTTC. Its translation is CASSFKSQQETQYF.

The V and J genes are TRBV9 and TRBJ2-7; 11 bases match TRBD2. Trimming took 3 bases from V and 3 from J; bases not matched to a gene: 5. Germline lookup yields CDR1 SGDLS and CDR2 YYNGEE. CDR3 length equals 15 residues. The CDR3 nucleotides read TGTGCCAGCAGCGAGGGACTAGCGGTACACTACGAGCAGTACTTC. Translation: CASSEGLAVHYEQYF.

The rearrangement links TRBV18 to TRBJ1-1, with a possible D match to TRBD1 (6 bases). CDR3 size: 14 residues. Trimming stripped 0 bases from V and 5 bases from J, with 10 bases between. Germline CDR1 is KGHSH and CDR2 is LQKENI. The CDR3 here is CASSPPGAPTEAFF. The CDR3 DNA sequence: TGTGCCAGCTCACCACCGGGGGCGCCGACTGAAGCTTTCTTT.

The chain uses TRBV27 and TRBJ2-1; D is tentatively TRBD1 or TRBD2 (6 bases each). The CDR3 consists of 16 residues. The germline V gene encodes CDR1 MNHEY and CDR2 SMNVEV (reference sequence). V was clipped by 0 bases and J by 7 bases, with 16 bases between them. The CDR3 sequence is CASSLSHREVKNEQFF. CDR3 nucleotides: TGTGCCAGCAGTTTATCTCACAGGGAGGTTAAGAATGAGCAGTTCTTC.

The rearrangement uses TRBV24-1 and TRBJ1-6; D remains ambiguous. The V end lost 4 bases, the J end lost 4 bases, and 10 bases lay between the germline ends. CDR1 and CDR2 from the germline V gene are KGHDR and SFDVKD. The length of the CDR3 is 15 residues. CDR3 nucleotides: TGTGCCACCAGTGAAGGCAGCCGATATAATTCACCCCTCCACTTT. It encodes CATSEGSRYNSPLHF.

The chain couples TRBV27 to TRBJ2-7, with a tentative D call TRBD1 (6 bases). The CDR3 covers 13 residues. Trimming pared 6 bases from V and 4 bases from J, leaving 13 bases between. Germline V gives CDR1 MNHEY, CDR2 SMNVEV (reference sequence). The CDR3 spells CASRPPGVYEQYF. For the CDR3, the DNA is TGTGCCAGCAGGCCCCCAGGGGTGTACGAGCAGTACTTC.

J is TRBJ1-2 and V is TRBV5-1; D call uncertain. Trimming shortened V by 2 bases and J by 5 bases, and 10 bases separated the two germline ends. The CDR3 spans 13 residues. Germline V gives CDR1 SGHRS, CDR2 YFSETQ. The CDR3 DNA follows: TGCGCCAGCAGCTTTTCAGAAGGTTATGGCTACACCTTC. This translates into CASSFSEGYGYTF.

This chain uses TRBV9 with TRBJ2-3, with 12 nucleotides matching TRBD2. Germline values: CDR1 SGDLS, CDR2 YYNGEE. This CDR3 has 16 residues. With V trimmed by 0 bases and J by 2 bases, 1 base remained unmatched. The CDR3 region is CASSVGTSGDTDTQYF. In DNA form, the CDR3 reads TGTGCCAGCAGCGTAGGGACTAGCGGGGACACAGATACGCAGTATTTT.

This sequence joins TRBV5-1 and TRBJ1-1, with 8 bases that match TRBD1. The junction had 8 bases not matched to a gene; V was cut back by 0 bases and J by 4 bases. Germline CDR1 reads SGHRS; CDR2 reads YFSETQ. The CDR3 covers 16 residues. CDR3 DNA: TGCGCCAGCAGCTTGGATGGCAGGGGGCGATTCACTGAAGCTTTCTTT. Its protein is CASSLDGRGRFTEAFF.

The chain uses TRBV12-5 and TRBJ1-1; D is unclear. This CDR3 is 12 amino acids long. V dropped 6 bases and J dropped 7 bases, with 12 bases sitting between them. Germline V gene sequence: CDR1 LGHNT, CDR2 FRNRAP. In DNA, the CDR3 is TGTGCTAGTGGCCCTTTAGGGAGTGAAGCTTTCTTT. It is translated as CASGPLGSEAFF.

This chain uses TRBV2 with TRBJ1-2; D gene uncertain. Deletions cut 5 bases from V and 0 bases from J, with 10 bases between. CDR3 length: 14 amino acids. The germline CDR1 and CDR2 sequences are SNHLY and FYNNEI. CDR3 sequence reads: CASSSDGTNYGYTF. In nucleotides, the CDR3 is TGTGCCAGCAGTTCGGACGGAACTAACTATGGCTACACCTTC.

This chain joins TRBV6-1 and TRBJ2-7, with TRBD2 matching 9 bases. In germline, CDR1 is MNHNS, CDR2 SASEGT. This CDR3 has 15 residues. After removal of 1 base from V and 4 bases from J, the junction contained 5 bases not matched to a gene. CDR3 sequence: CASSEEGLADYEQYF. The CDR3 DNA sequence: TGTGCCAGCAGTGAAGAGGGACTAGCTGATTACGAGCAGTACTTC.

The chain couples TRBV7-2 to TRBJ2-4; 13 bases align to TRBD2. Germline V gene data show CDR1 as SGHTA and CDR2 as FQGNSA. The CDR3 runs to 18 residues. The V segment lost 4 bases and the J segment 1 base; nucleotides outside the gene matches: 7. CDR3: CASSWGGLAGAAKNIQYF. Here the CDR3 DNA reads TGTGCCAGCAGCTGGGGCGGACTAGCGGGAGCGGCCAAAAACATTCAGTACTTC.

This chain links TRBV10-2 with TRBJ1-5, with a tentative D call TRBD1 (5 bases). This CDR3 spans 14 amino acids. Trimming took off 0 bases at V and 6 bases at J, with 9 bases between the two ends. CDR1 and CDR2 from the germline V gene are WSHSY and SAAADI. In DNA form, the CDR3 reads TGCGCCAGCAGTGAGTCTGGGGGATTTCAGCCCCAGCATTTT. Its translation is CASSESGGFQPQHF.

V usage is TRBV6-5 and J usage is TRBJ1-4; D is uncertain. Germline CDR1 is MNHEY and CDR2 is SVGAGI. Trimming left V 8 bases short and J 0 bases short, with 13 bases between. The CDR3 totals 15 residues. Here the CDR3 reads CASAAGPSTNEKLFF. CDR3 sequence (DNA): TGTGCCAGCGCGGCAGGACCTTCAACTAATGAAAAACTGTTTTTT.

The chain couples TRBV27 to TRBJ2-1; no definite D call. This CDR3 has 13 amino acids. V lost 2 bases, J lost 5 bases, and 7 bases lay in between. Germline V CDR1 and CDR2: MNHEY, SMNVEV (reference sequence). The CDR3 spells CASSLRANNEQFF. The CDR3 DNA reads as TGTGCCAGCAGTTTAAGGGCGAACAATGAGCAGTTCTTC.

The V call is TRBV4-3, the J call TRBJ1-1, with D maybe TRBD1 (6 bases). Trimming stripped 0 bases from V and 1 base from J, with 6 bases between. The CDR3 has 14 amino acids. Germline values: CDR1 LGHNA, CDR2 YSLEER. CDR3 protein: CASSQETGNTEAFF. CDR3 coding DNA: TGCGCCAGCAGCCAAGAGACAGGGAACACTGAAGCTTTCTTT.

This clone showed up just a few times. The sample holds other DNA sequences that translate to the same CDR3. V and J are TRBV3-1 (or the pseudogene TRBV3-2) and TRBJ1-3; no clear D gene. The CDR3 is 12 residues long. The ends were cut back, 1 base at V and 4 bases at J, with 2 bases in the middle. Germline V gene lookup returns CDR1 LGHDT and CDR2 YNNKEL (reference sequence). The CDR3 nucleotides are TGTGCCAGCAGCCAAGGAGGAAACACCATATATTTT. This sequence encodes CASSQGGNTIYF.

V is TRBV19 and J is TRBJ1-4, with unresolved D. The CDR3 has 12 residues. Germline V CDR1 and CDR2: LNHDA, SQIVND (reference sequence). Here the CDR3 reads CAVRAANEKLFF. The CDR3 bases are TGTGCGGTACGGGCGGCTAATGAAAAACTGTTTTTT.

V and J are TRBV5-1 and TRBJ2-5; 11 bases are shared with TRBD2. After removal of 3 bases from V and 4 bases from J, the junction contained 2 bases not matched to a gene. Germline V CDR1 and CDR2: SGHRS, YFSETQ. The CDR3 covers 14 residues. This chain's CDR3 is CASSSTSGGETQYF. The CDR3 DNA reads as TGCGCCAGCAGCTCCACTAGCGGGGGAGAGACCCAGTACTTC.

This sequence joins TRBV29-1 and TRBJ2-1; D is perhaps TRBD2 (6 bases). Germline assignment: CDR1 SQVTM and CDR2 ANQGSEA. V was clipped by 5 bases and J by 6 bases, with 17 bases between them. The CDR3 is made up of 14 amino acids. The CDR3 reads CSVSDTGGLNEQFF. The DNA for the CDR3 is TGCAGCGTTTCCGACACCGGGGGACTCAATGAGCAGTTCTTC.

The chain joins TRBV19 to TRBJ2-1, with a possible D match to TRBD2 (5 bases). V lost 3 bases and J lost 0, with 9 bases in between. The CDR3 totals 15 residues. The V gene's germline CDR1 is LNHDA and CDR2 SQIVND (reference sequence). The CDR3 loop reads CASSIVGLSYNEQFF. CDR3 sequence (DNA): TGTGCCAGTAGTATCGTCGGACTCTCCTACAATGAGCAGTTCTTC.

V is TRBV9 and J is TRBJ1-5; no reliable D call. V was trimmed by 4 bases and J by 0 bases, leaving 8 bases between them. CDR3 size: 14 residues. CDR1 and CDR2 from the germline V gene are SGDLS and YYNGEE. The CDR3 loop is CASSPDGSNQPQHF. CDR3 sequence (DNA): TGTGCCAGCAGCCCCGACGGTAGCAATCAGCCCCAGCATTTT.

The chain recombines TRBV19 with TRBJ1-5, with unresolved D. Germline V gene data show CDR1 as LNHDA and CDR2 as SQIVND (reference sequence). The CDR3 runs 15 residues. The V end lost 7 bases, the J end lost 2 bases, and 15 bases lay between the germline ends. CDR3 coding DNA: TGTGCCAGTACCGTAAGGGATAATGGCAATCAGCCCCAGCATTTT. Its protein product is CASTVRDNGNQPQHF.

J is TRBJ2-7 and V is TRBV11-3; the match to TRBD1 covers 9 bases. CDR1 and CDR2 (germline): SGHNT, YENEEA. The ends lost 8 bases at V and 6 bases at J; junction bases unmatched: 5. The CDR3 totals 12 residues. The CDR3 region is CASRDRAGEQYF. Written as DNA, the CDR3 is TGTGCCAGCCGGGACAGGGCCGGCGAGCAGTACTTC.

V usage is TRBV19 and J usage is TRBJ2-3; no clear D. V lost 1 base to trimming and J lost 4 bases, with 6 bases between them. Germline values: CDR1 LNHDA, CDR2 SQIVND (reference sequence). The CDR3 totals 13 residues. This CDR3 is CASSIGRADTQYF. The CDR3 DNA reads TGTGCCAGTAGTATAGGTAGGGCAGATACGCAGTATTTT.

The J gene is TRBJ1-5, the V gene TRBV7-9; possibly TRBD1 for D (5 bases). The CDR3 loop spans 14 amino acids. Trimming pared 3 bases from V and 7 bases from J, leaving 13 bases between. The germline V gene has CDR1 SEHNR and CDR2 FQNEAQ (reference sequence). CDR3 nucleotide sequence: TGTGCCAGCAGCTTCGGGGCAGTTGGGCAGCCCCAGCATTTT. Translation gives CASSFGAVGQPQHF. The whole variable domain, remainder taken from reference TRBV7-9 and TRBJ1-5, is DTGVSQNPRHKITKRGQNVTFRCDPISEHNRLYWYRQTLGQGPEFLTYFQNEAQLEKSRLLSDRFSAERPKGSFSTLEIQRTEQGDSAMYLCASSFGAVGQPQHFGDGTRLSIL.

As DNA, the CDR3 is TGTGCCAGCAGTTTAGTTGGGATCACTGAAGCTTTCTTT. This translates into CASSLVGITEAFF. This chain connects TRBV12-3 or TRBV12-4 to TRBJ1-1; D is unclear. The CDR3 has 13 residues. Trimming took off 1 base at V and 4 bases at J, with 7 bases between the two ends.

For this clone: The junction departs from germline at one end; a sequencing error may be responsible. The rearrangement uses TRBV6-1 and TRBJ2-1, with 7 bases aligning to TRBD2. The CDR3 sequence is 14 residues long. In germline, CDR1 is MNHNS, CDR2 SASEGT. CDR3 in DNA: TGTGCCAGCAGAGAAGCGGGACGGGGCAATGAGCAGTTCTTC. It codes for CASREAGRGNEQFF.

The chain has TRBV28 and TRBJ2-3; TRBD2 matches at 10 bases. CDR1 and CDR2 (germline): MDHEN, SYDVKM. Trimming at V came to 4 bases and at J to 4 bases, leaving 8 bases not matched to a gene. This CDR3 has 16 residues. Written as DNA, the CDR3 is TGTGCCAGCAGTTCCCCGGCTAGCGGGAGCTCAGATACGCAGTATTTT. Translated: CASSSPASGSSDTQYF. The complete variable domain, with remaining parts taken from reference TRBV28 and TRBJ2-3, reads DVKVTQSSRYLVKRTGEKVFLECVQDMDHENMFWYRQDPGLGLRLIYFSYDVKMKEKGDIPEGYSVSREKKERFSLILESASTNQTSMYLCASSSPASGSSDTQYFGPGTRLTVL.